The next 23 T cell receptor beta chains were all read from a single sample in a study of cytomegalovirus exposure and HLA in healthy donors. PCR employed 60 Vbeta and 13 Jbeta primers. Profiling relied on immunoSEQ multiplex PCR, and the TCRdb table lists in-frame clones only, not all of them. The table shows 200,000 or so clones, with over 75% occurring only once. The specimen was PBMCs. Every receptor here comes from a human donor in good health.

J is TRBJ2-3 and V is TRBV5-4; 8 nucleotides agree with TRBD2. This CDR3 has 16 residues. Trimming at V came to 0 bases and at J to 2 bases, leaving 5 bases not matched to a gene. Germline lookup yields CDR1 SGHNT and CDR2 YYREEE (reference sequence). This chain's CDR3 is CASSLGGTRSTDTQYF. CDR3 coding DNA: TGTGCCAGCAGCTTGGGGGGGACTAGGTCCACAGATACGCAGTATTTT.

The V and J genes are TRBV5-6 and TRBJ2-1, with D perhaps TRBD2 (6 bases). CDR1 and CDR2 from the germline V gene are SGHDT and YYEEEE. The CDR3 extends over 14 amino acids. The V gene lost 0 bases and the J gene lost 4 bases, with 8 bases spanning the gap. The CDR3 region is CASSLGTKYNEQFF. The CDR3 DNA reads TGTGCCAGCAGCTTGGGGACTAAATACAATGAGCAGTTCTTC.

The count of this clone is one. The rearrangement uses TRBV7-6 and TRBJ2-1; 7 bases are shared with TRBD2. Germline V gives CDR1 SGHVS, CDR2 FNYEAQ. This CDR3 comprises 14 residues. The junction had 10 bases not matched to a gene; V was cut back by 5 bases and J by 9 bases. The CDR3 region is CASSARPERGEQFF. CDR3 in DNA: TGTGCCAGCAGCGCACGACCGGAGCGGGGTGAGCAGTTCTTC. Drawing the rest from reference TRBV7-6 and TRBJ2-1, the complete variable domain is GAGVSQSPRYKVTKRGQDVALRCDPISGHVSLYWYRQALGQGPEFLTYFNYEAQQDKSGLPNDRFSAERPEGSISTLTIQRTEQRDSAMYRCASSARPERGEQFFGPGTRLTVL.

This chain uses TRBV5-1 with TRBJ2-2; the match to TRBD2 covers 8 bases. CDR1 is SGHRS and CDR2 is YFSETQ in the germline V gene. The CDR3 runs 16 residues. The J segment lost 4 bases and the V segment lost 4 bases, leaving 9 bases of the junction unmatched. The CDR3 reads CASSPWGLAGTGELFF. The CDR3 coding sequence is TGCGCCAGCAGCCCCTGGGGTCTAGCGGGCACCGGGGAGCTGTTTTTT.

The chain has TRBV4-3 and TRBJ2-7; 11 positions match TRBD2. The CDR3 consists of 15 residues. The germline gives CDR1 LGHNA, CDR2 YSLEER. The V and J ends lost 4 bases and 4 bases, in that order; junction bases with no gene match: 6. This CDR3 is CASSPTSGALYEQYF. In DNA, the CDR3 is TGCGCCAGCAGCCCGACTAGCGGGGCCTTATACGAGCAGTACTTC.

This sequence joins TRBV2 and TRBJ2-2, with D hard to call. The V gene's germline CDR1 is SNHLY and CDR2 FYNNEI. CDR3 size: 15 residues. V shed 5 bases and J shed 0 bases, with 10 bases lying between them. The CDR3 sequence: CASSLETSNTGELFF. CDR3 coding DNA: TGTGCCAGCAGTTTGGAGACTTCGAACACCGGGGAGCTGTTTTTT.

The rearrangement joins TRBV4-2 to TRBJ2-7; 12 bases are shared with TRBD2. This CDR3 is built from 15 residues. The V segment lost 3 bases and the J segment 2 bases; nucleotides outside the gene matches: 2. Germline V gene lookup returns CDR1 LGHNA and CDR2 YNFKEQ. The CDR3 nucleotides read TGTGCCAGCAGCCATAGGACTAGCGGGACCTACGAGCAGTACTTC. Its protein product is CASSHRTSGTYEQYF.

The rearrangement joins TRBV18 to TRBJ1-4; no clear D gene. CDR1 and CDR2 (germline): KGHSH, LQKENI. Between the trimmed V and J ends, which lost 3 bases and 7 bases, there was a span of 15 bases. This CDR3 is built from 15 residues. The DNA for the CDR3 is TGTGCCAGCTCACCCGTTCCCAGGATTAGTGAAAAACTGTTTTTT. The encoded protein is CASSPVPRISEKLFF.

The V and J genes are TRBV5-1 and TRBJ2-1; D not certain. The germline V and J ends were trimmed by 0 bases and 8 bases, with 12 bases remaining between them. In germline, CDR1 is SGHRS, CDR2 YFSETQ. The CDR3 is 14 amino acids. In DNA form, the CDR3 reads TGCGCCAGCAGCTTGGCCTGGGTCGCGGATGAGCAGTTCTTC. This sequence encodes CASSLAWVADEQFF.

The chain couples TRBV18 to TRBJ2-5; 9 bases fit TRBD2. V dropped 3 bases and J dropped 5; count of bases not matched to a gene: 7. Germline V gene lookup returns CDR1 KGHSH and CDR2 LQKENI. This CDR3 region has 15 residues. This chain's CDR3 is CASSPTSGSGETQYF. The CDR3 DNA reads as TGTGCCAGCTCACCGACTAGCGGTTCTGGGGAGACCCAGTACTTC.

V usage is TRBV19 and J usage is TRBJ2-1; 7 bases are a match to TRBD2. The CDR3 consists of 16 residues. CDR1 and CDR2 (germline): LNHDA, SQIVND (reference sequence). V shed 0 bases, J shed 5 bases, and the junction held 7 bases outside the gene matches. CDR3 DNA sequence: TGTGCCAGTAGTATAGATGGAGCGGGGACTAACAATGAGCAGTTCTTC. Translated, it gives CASSIDGAGTNNEQFF.

The rearrangement uses TRBV29-1 and TRBJ1-3, with D possibly TRBD1 on 6 matching bases. Germline CDR1 SQVTM, CDR2 ANQGSEA. This CDR3 comprises 14 residues. V lost 7 bases, J lost 2 bases, and 15 bases lay in between. CDR3 protein: CSARQGSPGNTIYF. CDR3 coding DNA: TGCAGCGCTCGTCAGGGGAGCCCTGGAAACACCATATATTTT.

The chain employs TRBV4-1 and TRBJ1-2; TRBD1 might be the D (5 bases). There are 14 residues in the CDR3. The V gene's germline CDR1 is MGHRA and CDR2 YSYEKL. The germline V and J ends were trimmed by 1 base and 3 bases, with 9 bases remaining between them. The CDR3 reads CASSQGGGYYGYTF. The CDR3 DNA reads as TGCGCCAGCAGCCAAGGGGGGGGGTACTATGGCTACACCTTC.

The V call is TRBV29-1, the J call TRBJ2-7, with 7 bases matching TRBD1. Germline V gene lookup returns CDR1 SQVTM and CDR2 ANQGSEA. This CDR3 is 12 amino acids long. The J segment lost 2 bases and the V segment lost 6 bases, leaving 4 bases of the junction unmatched. The CDR3 sequence: CSVQGTAYEQYF. The DNA of the CDR3 is TGCAGCGTGCAAGGGACAGCCTACGAGCAGTACTTC.

J is TRBJ1-3 and V is TRBV7-3; no clear D gene. Trimming pared 3 bases from V and 4 bases from J, leaving 28 bases between. The CDR3 totals 20 residues. Germline V lookup: CDR1 SGHTA, CDR2 FQGTGA. CDR3: CASSFPQVWPPSYPGNTIYF. Written as DNA, the CDR3 is TGTGCCAGCAGCTTTCCTCAGGTTTGGCCCCCTTCATATCCCGGAAACACCATATATTTT.

This chain joins TRBV7-2 and TRBJ2-5; weak D call: TRBD1 (6 bases). Germline V gene data show CDR1 as SGHTA and CDR2 as FQGNSA. V was pared by 3 bases and J by 4 bases, with 12 bases between. The CDR3 runs to 14 residues. The CDR3 bases are TGTGCCAGCAGCTTCTCAGGGGCCGGAGAGACCCAGTACTTC. Its translation: CASSFSGAGETQYF.

This clone was recorded only once. The chain carries TRBV5-4 and TRBJ2-5; 10 nucleotides line up with TRBD2. Germline V lookup: CDR1 SGHNT, CDR2 YYREEE (reference sequence). J gave up 4 bases and V 3 bases, and 0 bases lay outside the gene matches. This CDR3 comprises 13 residues. This chain's CDR3 is CASSSSGRETQYF. In DNA, the CDR3 is TGTGCCAGCAGCTCTAGCGGGAGAGAGACCCAGTACTTC.

The chain couples TRBV30 to TRBJ2-2; TRBD2 matches 12 bases. The CDR3 totals 17 residues. Germline CDR1 and CDR2: GTSNPN and SVGIG (reference sequence). V was clipped by 5 bases and J by 2 bases; unmatched bases: 9. CDR3 nucleotides: TGTGCCTGGGACCTACTAGCGGGAGGTAGCAACACCGGGGAGCTGTTTTTT. Translation: CAWDLLAGGSNTGELFF. Variable domain in full (rest from reference TRBV30 and TRBJ2-2): SQTIHQWPATLVQPVGSPLSLECTVEGTSNPNLYWYRQAAGRGLQLLFYSVGIGQISSEVPQNLSASRPQDRQFILSSKKLLLSDSGFYLCAWDLLAGGSNTGELFFGEGSRLTVL.

The chain combines TRBV15 with TRBJ1-1, with 10 bases matching TRBD1. This CDR3 is built from 17 residues. V was pared by 0 bases and J by 5 bases, with 9 bases of the junction left unmatched. Germline V lookup: CDR1 LNHNV, CDR2 YYDKDF (reference sequence). CDR3 residues: CATSRDGGQGEVTEAFF. The CDR3, as DNA: TGTGCCACCAGCAGAGATGGCGGACAGGGGGAAGTGACTGAAGCTTTCTTT.

The chain links TRBV4-2 to TRBJ2-1, with TRBD2 matching over 8 bases. The trim removed 1 base at V and 5 bases at J, leaving 10 bases unmatched. The CDR3 totals 17 residues. Germline-derived CDR1 and CDR2 are LGHNA and YNFKEQ. CDR3 sequence (DNA): TGTGCCAGCAGCCAAGGGATGGGAACTAGCGGTGACAATGAGCAGTTCTTC. Residues: CASSQGMGTSGDNEQFF.

This clone has just a few counts. This chain connects TRBV5-4 to TRBJ2-7, with D possibly TRBD2 on 5 matching bases. This CDR3 has 15 residues. Trimming cost V 4 bases and J 0 bases, with 14 bases left between them. Germline CDR1 SGHNT, CDR2 YYREEE (reference sequence). CDR3 in DNA: TGTGCCAGCAGCATTGATCCGGGGATCTCCTACGAGCAGTACTTC. Translated, it gives CASSIDPGISYEQYF.

The genes are TRBV19 and TRBJ2-7, with 14 positions matching TRBD2. With 3 bases clipped from V and 6 bases from J, the junction kept 4 bases outside the gene matches. The length of the CDR3 is 15 residues. CDR1 LNHDA and CDR2 SQIVND come from the germline V gene (reference sequence). The CDR3 reads CASSMGLAGVGEQYF. The CDR3 DNA is TGTGCCAGTAGTATGGGACTAGCGGGAGTTGGCGAGCAGTACTTC. Complete variable domain (other parts from reference TRBV19 and TRBJ2-7): DGGITQSPKYLFRKEGQNVTLSCEQNLNHDAMYWYRQDPGQGLRLIYYSQIVNDFQKGDIAEGYSVSREKKESFPLTVTSAQKNPTAFYLCASSMGLAGVGEQYFGPGTRLTVT.

The chain combines TRBV19 with TRBJ2-1, with a possible D match to TRBD1 (6 bases). CDR3 size: 15 residues. The V gene lost 1 base and the J gene lost 7 bases, with 14 bases spanning the gap. Germline lookup yields CDR1 LNHDA and CDR2 SQIVND (reference sequence). The CDR3 DNA sequence: TGTGCCAGTAGTATAGCCCTACAGGGAAGGAATGAGCAGTTCTTC. Translation gives CASSIALQGRNEQFF.